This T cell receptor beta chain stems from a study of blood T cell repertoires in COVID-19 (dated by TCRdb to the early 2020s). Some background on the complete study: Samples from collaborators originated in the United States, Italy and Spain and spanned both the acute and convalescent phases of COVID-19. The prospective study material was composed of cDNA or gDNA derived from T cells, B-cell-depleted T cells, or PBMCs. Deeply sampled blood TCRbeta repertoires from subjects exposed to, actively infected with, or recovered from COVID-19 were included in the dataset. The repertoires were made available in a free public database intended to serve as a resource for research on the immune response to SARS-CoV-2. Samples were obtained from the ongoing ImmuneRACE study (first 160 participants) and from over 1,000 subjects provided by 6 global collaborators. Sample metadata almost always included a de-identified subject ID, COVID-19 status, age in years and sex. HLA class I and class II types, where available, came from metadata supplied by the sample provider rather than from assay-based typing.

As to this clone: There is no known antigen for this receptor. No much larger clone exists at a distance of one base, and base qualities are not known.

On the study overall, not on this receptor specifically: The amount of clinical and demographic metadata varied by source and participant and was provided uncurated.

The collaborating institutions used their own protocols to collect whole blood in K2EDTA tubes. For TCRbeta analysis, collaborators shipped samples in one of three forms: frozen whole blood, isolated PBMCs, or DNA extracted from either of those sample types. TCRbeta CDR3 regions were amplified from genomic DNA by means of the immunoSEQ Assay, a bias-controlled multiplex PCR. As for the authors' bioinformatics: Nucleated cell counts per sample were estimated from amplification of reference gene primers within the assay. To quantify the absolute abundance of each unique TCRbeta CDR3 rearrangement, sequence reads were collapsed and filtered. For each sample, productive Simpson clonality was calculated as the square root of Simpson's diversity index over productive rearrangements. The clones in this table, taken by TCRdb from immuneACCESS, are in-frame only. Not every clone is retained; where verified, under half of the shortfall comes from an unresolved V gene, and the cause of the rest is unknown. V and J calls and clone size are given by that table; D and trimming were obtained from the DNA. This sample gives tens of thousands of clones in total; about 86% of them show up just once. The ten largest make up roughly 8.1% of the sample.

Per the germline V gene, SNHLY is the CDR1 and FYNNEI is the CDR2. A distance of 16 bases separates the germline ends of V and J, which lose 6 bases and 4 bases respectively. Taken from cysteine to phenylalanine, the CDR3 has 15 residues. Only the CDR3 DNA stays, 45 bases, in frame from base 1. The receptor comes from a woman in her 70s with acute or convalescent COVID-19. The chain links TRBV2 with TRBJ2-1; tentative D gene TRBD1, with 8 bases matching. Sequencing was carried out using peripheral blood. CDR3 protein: CASSQQGGSYNEQFF. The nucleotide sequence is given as TGTGCCAGCAGCCAACAGGGGGGGTCGTACAATGAGCAGTTCTTC.